The 4 T cell receptor beta chains below come from one sample, sequenced in a study of neoadjuvant anti-PD-1 for oral cavity cancer. TCRdb's table, derived via immunoSEQ multiplex PCR, lists solely in-frame clones and lacks some. The table shows 7,200 or so clones, with about 77% occurring only once. The specimen comprised PBMCs, sampled before nivolumab (anti-PD-1) treatment. The receptor source for this set is a person between 40 and 80 years old with oral cavity squamous cell carcinoma.

V gene TRBV4-1 combines with J gene TRBJ1-4; D gene ambiguous. The CDR3 loop spans 14 amino acids. Germline CDR1 reads MGHRA; CDR2 reads YSYEKL. The V end was cut by 5 bases, the J end by 2 bases, with 9 bases between. The CDR3 is CASSWIGTNEKLFF. The CDR3 DNA sequence: TGCGCCAGCAGCTGGATAGGGACTAATGAAAAACTGTTTTTT.

The chain couples TRBV28 to TRBJ1-2, with 9 bases fitting TRBD1. Germline V gene sequence: CDR1 MDHEN, CDR2 SYDVKM. Trimming took 4 bases from V and 2 from J; bases not matched to a gene: 2. The CDR3 consists of 14 residues. The CDR3 is CASSSTGGNYGYTF. CDR3 in DNA: TGTGCCAGCAGTTCGACAGGGGGAAACTATGGCTACACCTTC.

The rearrangement joins TRBV9 to TRBJ2-5; D is undetermined. This CDR3 spans 14 amino acids. Germline V lookup: CDR1 SGDLS, CDR2 YYNGEE. The germline V and J ends were trimmed by 0 bases and 2 bases, with 8 bases remaining between them. The CDR3 DNA is TGTGCCAGCAGCGTAGTGCCATCGCAAGAGACCCAGTACTTC. This gives the protein CASSVVPSQETQYF.

This chain uses TRBV5-5 with TRBJ1-3; D uncertain. In germline, CDR1 is SGHKS, CDR2 YYEKEE (reference sequence). There are 16 residues in the CDR3. The V and J ends lost 2 bases and 4 bases respectively, with 16 bases between them. In DNA form, the CDR3 reads TGTGCCAGCAGCTTAAATCATGGGCAGACCGGAAACACCATATATTTT. It yields the protein CASSLNHGQTGNTIYF.